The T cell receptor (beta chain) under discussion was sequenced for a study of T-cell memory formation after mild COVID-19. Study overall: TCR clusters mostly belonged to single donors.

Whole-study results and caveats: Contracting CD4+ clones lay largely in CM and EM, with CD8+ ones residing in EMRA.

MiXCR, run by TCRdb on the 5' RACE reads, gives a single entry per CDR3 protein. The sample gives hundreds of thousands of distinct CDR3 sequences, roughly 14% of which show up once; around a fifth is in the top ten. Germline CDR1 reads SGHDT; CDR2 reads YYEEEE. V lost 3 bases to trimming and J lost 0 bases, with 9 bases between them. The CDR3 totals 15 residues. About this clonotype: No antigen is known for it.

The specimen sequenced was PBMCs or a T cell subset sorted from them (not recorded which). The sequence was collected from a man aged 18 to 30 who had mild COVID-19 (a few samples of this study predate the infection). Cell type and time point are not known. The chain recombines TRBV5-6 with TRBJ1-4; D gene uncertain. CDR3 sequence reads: CASSSPKTTNEKLFF. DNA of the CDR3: TGTGCCAGCAGCTCGCCGAAGACAACTAATGAAAAACTGTTTTTT.